This T cell receptor beta chain was obtained from a study of Ad26.COV2.S vaccination and SARS-CoV-2 variants. Some clones are missing from TCRdb's copy, which holds only in-frame ones; the method was immunoSEQ multiplex PCR. The sample shows about 680,000 clones, around 90% of them seen only once. The V end was cut by 6 bases, the J end by 0 bases, with 9 bases between. This CDR3 is built from 14 residues. Germline loops: CDR1 MNHEY, CDR2 SVGAGI. Treatment given: 15 to 20 received Ad26.COV2.S at low or high dose, single or two shots; 5 received placebo; per-sample allocation not given. The samples date from day 63 after the first vaccine or placebo injection.

The chain combines TRBV6-5 with TRBJ2-1; D remains unclear. Sequencing used peripheral blood, obtained in a trial of Ad26.COV2.S vaccine versus placebo. This TCR was sampled from a person aged 18-65 years who received the Ad26.COV2.S COVID-19 vaccine or a placebo. The CDR3 DNA reads as TGTGCCAGCAGCCAACTGGTCTCCTACAATGAGCAGTTCTTC. This encodes CASSQLVSYNEQFF.